This T cell receptor (beta chain) was found in a study of shared clonotypes between healthy human individuals. The CDR3 sequence is 19 residues long. V was cut by 0 bases and J by 1 base, with 21 bases left in between. Germline lookup yields CDR1 SGHTS and CDR2 YDEGEE. The repertoire was sequenced with immunoSEQ multiplex PCR; TCRdb's copy has only in-frame clones and lacks some. Found here are about 1,900,000 clones, over 85% of them singletons; the top ten hold approximately 1%. Positive CCR7 selection of CD45RO-negative cells yielded the naive CD8 cells, and terminally differentiated effector memory CD45RA+ cells were excluded. Adult Caucasians living in Nashville, Tennessee made up all of the donors.

The clonotype comes from a young man in good health. Sequenced sample: naive CD8+ T cells sorted from blood. This chain links TRBV5-8 with TRBJ2-3, with a tentative D call TRBD1 (8 bases). The CDR3 loop reads CASSLEPRTGRVGTDTQYF. CDR3 DNA: TGTGCCAGCAGCTTGGAACCCCGGACAGGGAGGGTGGGCACAGATACGCAGTATTTT.